This paragraph covers one T cell receptor (beta chain) sequence. This sample is drawn from a study of technical replicates of blood from a handful of donors. The data were produced by immunoSEQ multiplex PCR, yet TCRdb's version contains in-frame clones alone and is incomplete. Here the sample spans tens of thousands of clones, approximately 86% being singletons. Germline loops: CDR1 SGHTA, CDR2 FQGTGA. V was clipped by 0 bases and J by 8 bases, with 11 bases between them. The CDR3 has 14 amino acids. The chain uses TRBV7-3 and TRBJ2-1; D not resolved. This clonotype was sampled from a human donor in good health. Some clones in this sample may be carry-over from other donors' samples. The sequencing sample was made of PBMCs. The CDR3 protein is CASSLTLLADEQFF. The CDR3 nucleotides read TGTGCCAGCAGCTTAACGTTGTTAGCAGATGAGCAGTTCTTC.